These T cell receptor beta chains were read from a single sample in a study of Ad26.COV2.S vaccination and SARS-CoV-2 variants. The protocol was immunoSEQ multiplex PCR, while the TCRdb copy is restricted to in-frame clones and leaves out a portion. The repertoire holds about 350,000 clones, with around 90% as singletons. The sample here was peripheral blood, taken in a trial of Ad26.COV2.S vaccine versus placebo. These receptors came from a person aged 18-65 years who received the Ad26.COV2.S COVID-19 vaccine or a placebo. Both conserved end residues are part of each CDR3. A D gene is named only where the DNA matches it firmly. The listing skips clone size in some rows; elsewhere it reads once, few, many or a size class.

cdr3_aa cdr3_nt v_call d_call cdr3_length clone_size j_call
CASTNGGSSYNEQFF TGTGCCAGCACAAATGGGGGTTCCTCCTACAATGAGCAGTTCTTC TRBV28 . 15 . TRBJ2-1
CASSLPSGRAETQYF TGTGCCAGCAGCTTACCTAGCGGGAGGGCAGAGACCCAGTACTTC TRBV7-2 TRBD2 15 . TRBJ2-5
CASSSSFGEQYF TGCGCCAGCAGCTCGTCCTTTGGAGAGCAGTACTTC TRBV5-1 . 12 . TRBJ2-7
CASSTPGTGRYEQYF TGTGCCAGCAGCACTCCCGGGACAGGGCGATACGAGCAGTACTTC TRBV7-2 TRBD1 15 . TRBJ2-7
CASSQAGWASNYGYTF TGCGCCAGCAGCCAAGCGGGGTGGGCTTCTAACTATGGCTACACCTTC TRBV4-3 . 16 . TRBJ1-2
CASNGIGPTNEQFF TGTGCCAGCAATGGGATTGGTCCAACCAATGAGCAGTTCTTC TRBV27 . 14 . TRBJ2-1
CASSPGHRYEQYF TGTGCCAGCAGCCCGGGACACCGATACGAGCAGTACTTC TRBV7-9 . 13 few TRBJ2-7
CAWSRRMLDYGYTF TGTGCCTGGAGTCGGAGAATGTTAGACTATGGCTACACCTTC TRBV30 . 14 . TRBJ1-2
CASSLSTTNVYSNQPQHF TGTGCCAGCAGCTTGAGTACGACAAACGTATATAGCAATCAGCCCCAGCATTTT TRBV7-9 . 18 . TRBJ1-5
CASSLHTGGAGYGYTF TGCGCCAGCAGCTTGCATACAGGGGGCGCGGGCTATGGCTACACCTTC TRBV5-1 TRBD1 16 . TRBJ1-2
CASRMSGTTYNEQFF TGTGCCAGCAGGATGTCGGGGACAACTTACAATGAGCAGTTCTTC TRBV7-9 . 15 . TRBJ2-1
CASSQARARGYTF TGTGCCAGCAGCCAAGCAAGGGCGCGTGGCTACACCTTC TRBV3-1/TRBV3-2 . 13 . TRBJ1-2
CASSEEGRLNTEAFF TGTGCCAGCAGTGAAGAGGGACGGCTGAACACTGAAGCTTTCTTT TRBV2 . 15 . TRBJ1-1
CAIRGERTNTEAFF TGTGCCATCAGGGGGGAAAGAACTAACACTGAAGCTTTCTTT TRBV10-3 . 14 . TRBJ1-1
CASSLNGGGQETQYF TGTGCCAGCAGTTTAAACGGGGGCGGGCAAGAGACCCAGTACTTC TRBV27 . 15 once TRBJ2-5
CASSVEATSTDTQYF TGTGCCAGCAGCGTAGAAGCAACTAGCACAGATACGCAGTATTTT TRBV9 . 15 . TRBJ2-3
CASSYSIQEMNTEAFF TGTGCCAGCAGTTACTCGATTCAGGAGATGAACACTGAAGCTTTCTTT TRBV6-2/TRBV6-3 . 16 . TRBJ1-1
CAIGPGDRGFGYNEQFF TGTGCCATCGGTCCCGGGGACAGGGGTTTTGGCTACAATGAGCAGTTCTTC TRBV10-3 TRBD1 17 . TRBJ2-1
CASSLYPTSAGELFF TGTGCCAGCAGTTTATACCCCACTAGCGCCGGGGAGCTGTTTTTT TRBV28 TRBD2 15 . TRBJ2-2
CASSFGGQPIISPLHF TGTGCCAGCAGTTTTGGGGGGCAGCCCATAATCTCACCCCTCCACTTT TRBV27 . 16 . TRBJ1-6
CASSLAGPGTGKTYEQYF TGCGCCAGCAGCTTGGCGGGGCCCGGGACAGGAAAAACCTACGAGCAGTACTTC TRBV5-1 TRBD1 18 . TRBJ2-7
CASSLMVIARSTDTQYF TGTGCCAGCAGTTTAATGGTGATCGCCAGAAGCACAGATACGCAGTATTTT TRBV28 . 17 once TRBJ2-3
CASRVSGRVHEQFF TGTGCCAGCAGAGTTAGCGGGAGGGTCCATGAGCAGTTCTTC TRBV28 TRBD2 14 . TRBJ2-1
CASSVDSRGWPNEKLFF TGTGCCAGCAGCGTCGATTCCAGGGGGTGGCCGAATGAAAAACTGTTTTTT TRBV9 TRBD1 17 . TRBJ1-4
CSANPGTAQFF TGCAGTGCTAATCCCGGGACGGCGCAGTTCTTC TRBV20-1 . 11 . TRBJ2-1
CASSSGGTVQETQYF TGTGCCAGCAGCAGTGGGGGGACGGTCCAAGAGACCCAGTACTTC TRBV14 . 15 . TRBJ2-5
CASSLVGTSESYEQYF TGTGCCAGCAGCTTAGTGGGGACTAGCGAATCCTACGAGCAGTACTTC TRBV11-2 TRBD2 16 . TRBJ2-7
CASSRDRTSYSNQPQHF TGTGCCAGCAGCCGGGACAGGACATCTTATAGCAATCAGCCCCAGCATTTT TRBV27 TRBD1 17 . TRBJ1-5
CASSQPGLTGLQFF TGTGCCAGCAGCCAGCCGGGACTGACCGGGTTGCAGTTCTTC TRBV4-2 . 14 few TRBJ2-1